The TCR beta chain under discussion was sequenced for a study of spatial heterogeneity in lung cancer. The library protocol tagged each TCR cDNA with a unique molecular identifier. TCRdb independently ran MiXCR on the 5' RACE reads; one entry per CDR3 protein. The table includes over a thousand distinct CDR3 sequences, 7% to 9.5% detected once. By proportion, this clonotype is medium-sized. Since it is a stray read in a library aimed at alpha chains, this beta chain has a size that is not meaningful. The germline V gene has CDR1 SEHNR and CDR2 FQNEAQ (reference sequence). The CDR3 length is 14 residues. Trimming shortened V by 1 base and J by 2 bases, and 9 bases separated the two germline ends. The time point here: sample taken at primary tumor resection. The study sequenced unsorted whole RNA from tumor, nontumor lung or frozen PBMC.

This receptor was obtained from a female donor with early-stage non-small cell lung cancer. The chain recombines TRBV7-9 with TRBJ2-7; no clear D. Source: normal lung tissue next to the tumor, taken at surgery. This CDR3 is CASSLGWAAYEQYF. For the CDR3, the DNA is TGTGCCAGCAGCTTAGGTTGGGCAGCCTACGAGCAGTACTTC.